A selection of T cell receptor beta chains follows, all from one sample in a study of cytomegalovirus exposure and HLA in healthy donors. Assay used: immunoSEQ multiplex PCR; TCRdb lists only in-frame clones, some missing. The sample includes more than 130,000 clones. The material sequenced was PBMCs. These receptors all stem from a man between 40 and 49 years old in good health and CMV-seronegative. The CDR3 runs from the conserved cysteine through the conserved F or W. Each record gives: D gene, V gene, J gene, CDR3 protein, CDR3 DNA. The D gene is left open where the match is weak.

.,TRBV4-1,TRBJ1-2,CASSQVGAITF,TGCGCCAGCAGCCAAGTAGGAGCTATCACCTTC
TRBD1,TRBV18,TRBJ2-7,CASSPQGAGEQYF,TGTGCCAGCTCACCACAGGGGGCGGGCGAGCAGTACTTC
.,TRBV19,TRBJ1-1,CASSIWQGGTEAFF,TGTGCCAGTAGTATTTGGCAGGGCGGCACTGAAGCTTTCTTT
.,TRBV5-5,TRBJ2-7,CASSLTTQGLKTSYEQYF,TGTGCCAGCAGCTTGACCACCCAGGGACTTAAAACCTCCTACGAGCAGTACTTC
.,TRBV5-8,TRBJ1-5,CASSFQWAATLYSNQPQHF,TGTGCCAGCAGCTTTCAATGGGCAGCAACCTTATATAGCAATCAGCCCCAGCATTTT
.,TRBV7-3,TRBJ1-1,CASSSAVGTEAFF,TGTGCCAGCAGCTCTGCGGTTGGCACTGAAGCTTTCTTT
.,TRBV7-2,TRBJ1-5,CASSARGVQPQHF,TGTGCCAGCAGCGCCCGCGGGGTTCAGCCCCAGCATTTT
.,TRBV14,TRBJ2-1,CASSRGPLNEQFF,TGTGCCAGCTCCAGGGGACCTCTCAATGAGCAGTTCTTC
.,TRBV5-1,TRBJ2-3,CASSSLPGPDTQYF,TGCGCCAGCAGCTCCCTCCCAGGGCCAGATACGCAGTATTTT
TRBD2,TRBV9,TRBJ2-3,CASSATSGFSTDTQYF,TGTGCCAGCAGCGCGACTAGCGGGTTTAGCACAGATACGCAGTATTTT
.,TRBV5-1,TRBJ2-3,CASSPTGTDTQYF,TGCGCCAGCAGCCCGACAGGCACAGATACGCAGTATTTT
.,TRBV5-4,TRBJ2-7,CASSFSGGSYEQYF,TGTGCCAGCAGCTTTTCCGGGGGATCCTACGAGCAGTACTTC
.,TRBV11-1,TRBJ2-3,CASSLLRGTREDTQYF,TGTGCCAGCAGCTTATTAAGGGGGACCCGGGAAGATACGCAGTATTTT
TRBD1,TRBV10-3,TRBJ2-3,CAIRDPGQATDTQYF,TGTGCCATCAGAGACCCGGGACAGGCCACAGATACGCAGTATTTT
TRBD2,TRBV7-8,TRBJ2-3,CASSSRGVFSTDTQYF,TGTGCCAGCAGCTCGCGGGGGGTGTTTAGCACAGATACGCAGTATTTT
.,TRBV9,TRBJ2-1,CASSVGGTSNEQFF,TGTGCCAGCAGCGTAGGTGGGACTTCAAATGAGCAGTTCTTC
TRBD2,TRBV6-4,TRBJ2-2,CASSDRGGPAGELFF,TGTGCCAGCAGTGACCGGGGGGGGCCGGCCGGGGAGCTGTTTTTT
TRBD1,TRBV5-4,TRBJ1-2,CASSPGTGMSGYGYTF,TGTGCCAGCAGCCCCGGGACAGGTATGTCTGGCTATGGCTACACCTTC
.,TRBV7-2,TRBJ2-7,CASSLTVSEQYF,TGTGCCAGCAGCTTGACAGTGTCGGAGCAGTACTTC
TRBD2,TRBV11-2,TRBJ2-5,CASSLEMRGGETQYF,TGTGCCAGCAGCTTAGAAATGCGGGGGGGAGAGACCCAGTACTTC
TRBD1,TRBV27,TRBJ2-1,CASSRQGRYNEQFF,TGTGCCAGCAGTCGACAGGGAAGGTACAATGAGCAGTTCTTC
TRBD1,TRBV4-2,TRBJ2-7,CASSQDKTGETYEQYF,TGTGCCAGCAGCCAAGATAAGACAGGGGAGACCTACGAGCAGTACTTC
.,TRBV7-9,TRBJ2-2,CASSLVRGNTGELFF,TGTGCCAGCAGCTTGGTCAGGGGGAACACCGGGGAGCTGTTTTTT
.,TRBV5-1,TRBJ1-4,CASSLGPFYTTNEELFF,TGCGCCAGCAGCTTGGGGCCTTTTTATACAACTAATGAAGAACTGTTTTTT
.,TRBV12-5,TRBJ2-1,CASGGGVNEQFF,TGTGCTAGTGGGGGGGGTGTCAATGAGCAGTTCTTC
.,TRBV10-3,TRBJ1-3,CAISLGTDYSGNTIYF,TGTGCCATCAGTCTTGGGACGGACTACTCTGGAAACACCATATATTTT
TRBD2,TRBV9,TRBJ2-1,CASSVETSGYNEQFF,TGTGCCAGCAGCGTAGAGACTAGCGGGTACAATGAGCAGTTCTTC
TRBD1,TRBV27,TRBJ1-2,CASSLDRALGYTF,TGTGCCAGCAGTCTAGACAGGGCTCTCGGCTACACCTTC
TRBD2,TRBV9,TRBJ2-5,CASSVGGLPPQETQYF,TGTGCCAGCAGCGTAGGGGGACTACCTCCTCAAGAGACCCAGTACTTC
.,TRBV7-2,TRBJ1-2,CASSLSAGDYGYTF,TGTGCCAGCAGCTTATCGGCCGGGGACTATGGCTACACCTTC
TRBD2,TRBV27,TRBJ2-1,CASSLAGGSYNEQFF,TGTGCCAGCAGTTTGGCGGGGGGCTCCTACAATGAGCAGTTCTTC
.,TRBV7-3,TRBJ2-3,CASRPGREGADTQYF,TGTGCCAGCAGACCGGGGAGGGAGGGGGCAGATACGCAGTATTTT
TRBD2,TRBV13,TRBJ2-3,CASSEGTSGGTDTQYF,TGTGCCAGCAGCGAAGGGACTAGCGGGGGCACAGATACGCAGTATTTT
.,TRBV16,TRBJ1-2,CASSIDKFYGYTF,TGTGCCAGCAGCATTGACAAGTTCTATGGCTACACCTTC
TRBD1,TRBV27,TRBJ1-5,CASSPTADRTRHF,TGTGCCAGCAGTCCGACCGCGGACAGGACCCGGCATTTT
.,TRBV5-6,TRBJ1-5,CASSLQGIRNQPQHF,TGTGCCAGCAGCTTGCAGGGGATACGCAATCAGCCCCAGCATTTT
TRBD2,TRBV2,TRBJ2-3,CASSTTSGTDTQYF,TGTGCCAGCAGCACAACTAGCGGCACAGATACGCAGTATTTT
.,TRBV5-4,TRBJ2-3,CASSFYTDTQYF,TGTGCCAGCAGCTTCTACACAGATACGCAGTATTTT
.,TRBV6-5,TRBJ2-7,CASSPRTASYEQYF,TGTGCCAGCAGTCCCCGGACAGCCTCCTACGAGCAGTACTTC
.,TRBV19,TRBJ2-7,CASSIRSSSYEQYF,TGTGCCAGTAGTATTAGGAGTAGCTCCTACGAGCAGTACTTC
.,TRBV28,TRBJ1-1,CASMEGSKTEAFF,TGTGCCAGCATGGAGGGAAGCAAAACTGAAGCTTTCTTT
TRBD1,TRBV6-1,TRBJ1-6,CASSKTTGEGSPLHF,TGTGCCAGCAGTAAGACGACAGGGGAGGGTTCACCCCTCCACTTT
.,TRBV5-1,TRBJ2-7,CASSQSGNSYEQYF,TGCGCCAGCAGCCAATCAGGGAACTCCTACGAGCAGTACTTC
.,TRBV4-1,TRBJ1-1,CASSQGPPYSRGRNTEAFF,TGCGCCAGCAGCCAAGGGCCCCCCTACAGTAGGGGAAGAAACACTGAAGCTTTCTTT